Detailed here is one TCR beta chain. Its antigen is still unknown. CD45RO-negative, CCR7-selected cells formed the naive CD8 fraction, which excluded terminally differentiated effector memory CD45RA+ cells. This sample stems from a study of shared clonotypes between healthy human individuals. Study at large: Donor ages ranged 18 to 49 years: two women, a few men. For every donor, three CD4 naive, three CD4 memory, two CD8 naive and one CD8 memory plates were used.

Study-level points and caveats: Sampling included only blood; tissue repertoires likely differ. Sequencing of the sorted subsets was shown by rarefaction to be incomplete despite large depth.

V was trimmed by 5 bases and J by 8 bases, leaving 18 bases between them. CDR3 length: 15 amino acids. Germline CDR1 and CDR2: LNHDA and SQIVND (reference sequence). The table came from immunoSEQ multiplex PCR; TCRdb's copy has only in-frame clones and leaves some out. This table holds around 2.1 million clones, 90% to 95% found once. The sequenced sample consisted of naive CD8+ T cells from PBMCs. This sequence originates from a man aged 18-30 years in good health. Some clones in this sample may be carry-over from other donors' samples. The chain uses TRBV19 and TRBJ2-2; D may be TRBD2 (6 bases). The CDR3 protein is CASSSPSFGRGELFF. The CDR3 nucleotides read TGTGCCAGTAGTTCGCCGTCTTTCGGGAGAGGGGAGCTGTTTTTT.